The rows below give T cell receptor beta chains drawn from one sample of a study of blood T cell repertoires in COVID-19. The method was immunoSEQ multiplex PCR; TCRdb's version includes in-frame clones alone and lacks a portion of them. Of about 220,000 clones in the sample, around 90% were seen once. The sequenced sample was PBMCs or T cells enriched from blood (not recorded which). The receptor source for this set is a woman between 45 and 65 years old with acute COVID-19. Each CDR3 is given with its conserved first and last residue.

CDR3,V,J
CASSQTSGSSYEQYF,TRBV3-1/TRBV3-2,TRBJ2-7
CASSSPSGQGSTEAFF,TRBV7-8,TRBJ1-1
CASSPGQGATGELFF,TRBV6-4,TRBJ2-2
CASSSLAGRLNTGELFF,TRBV7-3,TRBJ2-2
CATLPSGRAHRFSYEQYF,TRBV28,TRBJ2-7
CASSIVGQPNYGYTF,TRBV19,TRBJ1-2
CASSYGQGCTF,TRBV5-8,TRBJ1-2
CASSQKGAGGIGSYNEQFF,TRBV4-2,TRBJ2-1
CASSNGQGLGYGYTF,TRBV27,TRBJ1-2
CAIRTDREPTGELFF,TRBV10-3,TRBJ2-2
CASSQESTVPSGYTF,TRBV4-2,TRBJ1-2
CASSYPPDRGVSPLHF,TRBV6-5,TRBJ1-6
CASSQSITGYYNEQFF,TRBV5-4,TRBJ2-1
CASSSSQMPIVYGYTF,TRBV7-9,TRBJ1-2
CAGRQANSNQPQHF,TRBV3-1/TRBV3-2,TRBJ1-5
CASSSRGGFEQYF,TRBV11-3,TRBJ2-7
CASRTGLAGVPGELFF,TRBV27,TRBJ2-2
CASSQDLAGTYEQYF,TRBV4-2,TRBJ2-7
CSVGTGSSTGELFF,TRBV29-1,TRBJ2-2
CASSLAGSGRYSETQYF,TRBV7-2,TRBJ2-5
CASGTDTQYF,TRBV19,TRBJ2-3
CASRNFADQGDEQFF,TRBV30,TRBJ2-1
CASSQRQGALYNSPLHF,TRBV14,TRBJ1-6
CASSYEAVPNSPLHF,TRBV6-2/TRBV6-3,TRBJ1-6
CASSPNWGGGNYGYTF,TRBV7-8,TRBJ1-2
CASSLGLVDRLEAFF,TRBV5-1,TRBJ1-1
CASSKTGTSGTYEQYF,TRBV19,TRBJ2-7
CASSPGRDTYEQYF,TRBV5-5,TRBJ2-7
CASSFYSSLNEQFF,TRBV27,TRBJ2-1
CASSPWLTEAFF,TRBV18,TRBJ1-1
CTSSIARGGGYTF,TRBV19,TRBJ1-2
CSVEREKETQYF,TRBV29-1,TRBJ2-5
CASSPPGGSYNEQFF,TRBV4-1,TRBJ2-1
CASSVWELASTGELFF,TRBV9,TRBJ2-2
CASSLGGPGNEQFF,TRBV4-1,TRBJ2-1
CASSLAGQGNEKLFF,TRBV5-1,TRBJ1-4
CASSPLLQGPTEAFF,TRBV7-9,TRBJ1-1
CASSRGTTGPGFEQYF,TRBV5-1,TRBJ2-7
CASSLEGAGEAFF,TRBV28,TRBJ1-1
CASSLLADSYEQYF,TRBV19,TRBJ2-7
CASSVGQGARIWSNQPQHF,TRBV19,TRBJ1-5
CASSHNRSPQPQHF,TRBV7-2,TRBJ1-5
CASRRTGGVNTEAFF,TRBV28,TRBJ1-1
CASSPGQLANQPQHF,TRBV27,TRBJ1-5
CASRLAQRGAGNQPQHF,TRBV12-2,TRBJ1-5
CASSARTPETQYF,TRBV19,TRBJ2-5
CASSYDRGVENEQYF,TRBV6-5,TRBJ2-7
CASSVPGFSGKMLPQHF,TRBV6-4,TRBJ1-5
CAWSGGPNQPQHF,TRBV30,TRBJ1-5